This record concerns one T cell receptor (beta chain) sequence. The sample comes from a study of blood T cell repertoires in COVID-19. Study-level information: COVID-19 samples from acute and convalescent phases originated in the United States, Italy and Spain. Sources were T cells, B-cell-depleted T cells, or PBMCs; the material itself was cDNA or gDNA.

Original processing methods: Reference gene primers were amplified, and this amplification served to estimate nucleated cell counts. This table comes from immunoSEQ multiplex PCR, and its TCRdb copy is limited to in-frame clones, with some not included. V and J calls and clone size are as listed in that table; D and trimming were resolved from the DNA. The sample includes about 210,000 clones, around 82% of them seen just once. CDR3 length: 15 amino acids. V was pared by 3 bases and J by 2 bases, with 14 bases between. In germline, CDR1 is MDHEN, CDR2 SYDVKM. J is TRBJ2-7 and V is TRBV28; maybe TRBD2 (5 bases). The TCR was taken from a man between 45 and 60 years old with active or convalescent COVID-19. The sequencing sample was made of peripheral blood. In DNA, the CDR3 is TGTGCCAGCAGTTTTTCGGGAATAGGGACCTACGAGCAGTACTTC. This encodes CASSFSGIGTYEQYF.